These 21 T cell receptor beta chains originate from one sample sequenced in a study of naive and memory T cell subsets. Two oligonucleotides, mixed equimolar, formed the beta constant-region primer covering TRBC1 and TRBC2. TCRdb recomputed calls from the UMI-ligation and nested PCR reads with MiXCR, one row per CDR3 protein. This sample has over 75,000 distinct CDR3 sequences, with under 15% found just once. The sequenced sample consisted of central memory CD4+ T cells from blood. Receptor source: a human donor in good health.

J is TRBJ2-1 and V is TRBV15; D gene ambiguous. Germline V gene sequence: CDR1 LNHNV, CDR2 YYDKDF (reference sequence). With 1 base removed from V and 8 bases from J, the gap between germline ends came to 15 bases. The CDR3 is 15 residues long. The CDR3 here is CATSRATAPVDEQFF. The CDR3 DNA reads TGTGCCACCAGCAGAGCTACAGCGCCTGTCGATGAGCAGTTCTTC. The full variable domain, its missing parts supplied by reference TRBV15 and TRBJ2-1, is DAMVIQNPRYQVTQFGKPVTLSCSQTLNHNVMYWYQQKSSQAPKLLFHYYDKDFNNEADTPDNFQSRRPNTSFCFLDIRSPGLGDTAMYLCATSRATAPVDEQFFGPGTRLTVL.

This clonotype has at least ten counts. J is TRBJ1-1 and V is TRBV10-3; perhaps TRBD1 as D (5 bases). Germline V gives CDR1 ENHRY, CDR2 SYGVKD. The V end lost 6 bases, the J end lost 6 bases, and 17 bases lay between the germline ends. The CDR3 runs 14 residues. This CDR3 reads CAISPTIGGSEAFF. The CDR3 nucleotides read TGTGCCATCAGCCCAACTATCGGGGGTTCTGAAGCTTTCTTT.

The CDR3 nucleotides read TGCAGTGCTAGTGATAATGAGCAGTTCTTC. Its protein is CSASDNEQFF. The chain combines TRBV20-1 with TRBJ2-1; D gene ambiguous. The CDR3 totals 10 residues. Between the trimmed V and J ends, which lost 3 bases and 7 bases, there was a span of 4 bases. Looked up from germline, CDR1 is DFQATT and CDR2 is SNEGSKA (reference sequence).

The J gene is TRBJ1-5, the V gene TRBV18; TRBD1 is a possible D gene (5 bases). V was cut by 3 bases and J by 6 bases, with 15 bases left in between. Germline-derived CDR1 and CDR2 are KGHSH and LQKENI. CDR3 length: 15 amino acids. The CDR3 is CASSPNRGGGQPQHF. The CDR3 DNA follows: TGTGCCAGCTCACCGAACCGCGGGGGAGGTCAGCCCCAGCATTTT.

This clonotype was detected a few times. The rearrangement joins TRBV5-1 to TRBJ2-5; D uncertain. CDR3 size: 15 residues. V gave up 0 bases and J gave up 0 bases, with 9 bases separating them. Germline-derived CDR1 and CDR2 are SGHRS and YFSETQ. CDR3 in DNA: TGCGCCAGCAGCTTGGCCGGCCTGTACCAAGAGACCCAGTACTTC. Translating it yields CASSLAGLYQETQYF.

The J gene is TRBJ2-1, the V gene TRBV10-3; the match to TRBD2 covers 12 bases. Germline CDR1 is ENHRY and CDR2 is SYGVKD. V was pared by 8 bases and J by 8 bases, with 7 bases of the junction left unmatched. The CDR3 loop spans 14 amino acids. The DNA of the CDR3 is TGTGCCATCGCTCTAGCGGGAGGGACCGATGAGCAGTTCTTC. Translation gives CAIALAGGTDEQFF.

This chain links TRBV7-2 with TRBJ1-5; D perhaps matches TRBD1 (6 bases). V gave up 5 bases and J gave up 3 bases, with 14 bases separating them. The V gene's germline CDR1 is SGHTA and CDR2 FQGNSA. The CDR3 extends over 15 amino acids. The CDR3 nucleotides are TGTGCCAGCAGCCAATTAGGGGGGGTCAATCAGCCCCAGCATTTT. Translating gives CASSQLGGVNQPQHF.

This chain connects TRBV7-2 to TRBJ2-6, with unresolved D. The V gene lost 1 base and the J gene lost 0 bases, with 10 bases spanning the gap. The CDR3 extends over 17 amino acids. Looked up from germline, CDR1 is SGHTA and CDR2 is FQGNSA. The chain's CDR3 is CASSLVPAGSGANVLTF. The CDR3 DNA reads TGTGCCAGCAGCTTAGTCCCCGCCGGCTCTGGGGCCAACGTCCTGACTTTC.

The V gene is TRBV10-2, the J gene TRBJ2-7; 7 bases fit TRBD1. The V gene's germline CDR1 is WSHSY and CDR2 SAAADI. Trimming cost V 0 bases and J 6 bases; bases outside gene matches: 8. This CDR3 is built from 15 residues. The CDR3 region is CASSESYRGKGEQYF. In DNA, the CDR3 is TGCGCCAGCAGTGAGTCGTACAGGGGCAAAGGCGAGCAGTACTTC.

V is TRBV6-1 and J is TRBJ2-7; 10 nucleotides line up with TRBD1. The length of the CDR3 is 14 residues. Germline CDR1 MNHNS, CDR2 SASEGT. Unmatched junction bases numbered 6, after V lost 6 bases and J lost 4 bases. CDR3: CASSPGQGTYEQYF. The CDR3 DNA is TGTGCCAGCAGCCCGGGACAGGGGACGTACGAGCAGTACTTC.

This clonotype was seen more than once but under ten times. The chain carries TRBV3-1 and TRBJ2-6; no definite D call. CDR1 and CDR2 from the germline V gene are LGHDT and YNNKEL (reference sequence). V lost 3 bases and J lost 1, with 4 bases in between. The CDR3 extends over 14 amino acids. The CDR3 sequence: CASSHKSGANVLTF. For the CDR3, the DNA is TGTGCCAGCAGCCATAAGTCTGGGGCCAACGTCCTGACTTTC.

The chain carries TRBV7-3 and TRBJ1-2, with TRBD1 as a possible D gene (5 bases). This CDR3 region has 13 residues. V was clipped by 3 bases and J by 7 bases, with 12 bases between them. Germline CDR1 and CDR2: SGHTA and FQGTGA. CDR3 coding DNA: TGTGCCAGCAGCTTTGTGGGGGGTGGTGGCTACACCTTC. Its protein product is CASSFVGGGGYTF.

This clonotype was detected many times. J is TRBJ2-7 and V is TRBV12-3 or TRBV12-4, with TRBD1 identical over 8 bases. This CDR3 is built from 14 residues. V shed 6 bases and J 7 bases; nucleotides not matched to a gene: 11. Written as DNA, the CDR3 is TGTGCCAGCAGACAGCAGGGGGCCCTGGGGGAGCAGTACTTC. It encodes CASRQQGALGEQYF.

The table lists this clonotype with a few counts. The chain uses TRBV29-1 and TRBJ2-7; D gene unclear. V gave up 6 bases and J gave up 5 bases, with 11 bases separating them. This CDR3 region has 11 residues. CDR1 is SQVTM, CDR2 ANQGSEA, per germline. CDR3 sequence: CSVSTWDEQYF. CDR3 sequence (DNA): TGCAGCGTCTCGACTTGGGACGAGCAGTACTTC.

CDR3 sequence reads: CASSYGAGVHEQYF. Written as DNA, the CDR3 is TGTGCCAGCAGTTACGGGGCTGGAGTCCACGAGCAGTACTTC. The chain links TRBV6-5 to TRBJ2-7, with D possibly TRBD1 on 5 matching bases. Germline lookup yields CDR1 MNHEY and CDR2 SVGAGI. V dropped 2 bases and J dropped 5 bases, with 13 bases sitting between them. The CDR3 consists of 14 residues.

This clonotype appeared many times. The chain joins TRBV12-3 or TRBV12-4 to TRBJ1-1; no clear D. The CDR3 is 13 residues long. The V and J ends lost 6 bases and 0 bases respectively, with 8 bases between them. This chain's CDR3 is CASSLILNTEAFF. The CDR3 DNA sequence: TGTGCCAGCAGCCTTATTTTGAACACTGAAGCTTTCTTT.

This clonotype showed up just a few times. The chain is built from TRBV5-1 and TRBJ2-2; 8 bases map to TRBD2. Germline-derived CDR1 and CDR2 are SGHRS and YFSETQ. This CDR3 has 15 residues. The J segment lost 5 bases and the V segment lost 0 bases, leaving 3 bases of the junction unmatched. CDR3 sequence: CASSLGSSGTGELFF. CDR3 DNA sequence: TGCGCCAGCAGCTTGGGGTCTAGCGGGACCGGGGAGCTGTTTTTT. Based on the CDR3 plus reference TRBV5-1 and TRBJ2-2, the full variable domain is KAGVTQTPRYLIKTRGQQVTLSCSPISGHRSVSWYQQTPGQGLQFLFEYFSETQRNKGNFPGRFSGRQFSNSRSEMNVSTLELGDSALYLCASSLGSSGTGELFFGEGSRLTVL.

This clonotype was seen repeatedly, ten times or more. The genes are TRBV6-1 and TRBJ2-7; the D is unclear. The CDR3 spans 14 residues. Trimming left V 4 bases short and J 2 bases short, with 12 bases between. Germline lookup yields CDR1 MNHNS and CDR2 SASEGT. CDR3 nucleotide sequence: TGTGCCAGCAGTGTGGTCGGCAGTACCTACGAGCAGTACTTC. Translation gives CASSVVGSTYEQYF.

This clonotype appeared many times. CDR3 amino acids: CSVWQQSSYNEQFF. DNA of the CDR3: TGCAGCGTTTGGCAGCAGAGCTCCTACAATGAGCAGTTCTTC. The chain is built from TRBV29-1 and TRBJ2-1, with D unresolved. The CDR3 has 14 amino acids. V was clipped by 5 bases and J by 0 bases, with 11 bases between them. Germline V gene sequence: CDR1 SQVTM, CDR2 ANQGSEA.

V usage is TRBV30 and J usage is TRBJ2-7, with 8 nucleotides matching TRBD2. V lost 2 bases, J lost 4 bases, and 16 bases stayed unmatched. Germline V lookup: CDR1 GTSNPN, CDR2 SVGIG (reference sequence). This CDR3 contains 17 residues. The CDR3 region has the DNA TGTGCCTGGAGTATCCCGCAAGCGGGAGTCGGGTCGTACGAGCAGTACTTC. This gives the protein CAWSIPQAGVGSYEQYF.

This clonotype has ten or more counts. This sequence joins TRBV5-6 and TRBJ1-2; D remains ambiguous. Per the germline V gene, CDR1 is SGHDT and CDR2 is YYEEEE. The ends were cut back, 2 bases at V and 13 bases at J, with 12 bases in the middle. There are 11 residues in the CDR3. DNA of the CDR3: TGTGCCAGCAGCTTTAACACCCGGTTCACCTTC. Amino acid sequence: CASSFNTRFTF.